Shown below are 12 T cell receptor beta chains from a single sample sequenced in a study of blood T cell repertoires in COVID-19. Sequencing was performed with immunoSEQ multiplex PCR; in TCRdb, only in-frame clones are kept and a portion is missing. The sample lists roughly 27,000 clones, roughly three quarters occurring once. Sequencing was carried out using peripheral blood. The receptor source for this set is a woman aged 65 to 85 with acute or convalescent COVID-19.

The V gene is TRBV19, the J gene TRBJ2-7; D not resolved. Germline CDR1 is LNHDA and CDR2 is SQIVND (reference sequence). V gave up 5 bases and J gave up 3 bases, with 14 bases separating them. CDR3 length: 14 residues. The CDR3 DNA sequence: TGTGCCAGTAGTCCCCCAGGTCTCGACTACGAGCAGTACTTC. It yields the protein CASSPPGLDYEQYF.

The V and J genes are TRBV5-4 and TRBJ2-3; D is perhaps TRBD2 (6 bases). V was cut by 0 bases and J by 4 bases, with 15 bases left in between. Germline loops: CDR1 SGHNT, CDR2 YYREEE (reference sequence). This CDR3 has 16 residues. The CDR3 sequence is CASSLAWRERADTQYF. The CDR3 DNA is TGTGCCAGCAGCTTGGCCTGGAGGGAAAGGGCAGATACGCAGTATTTT. Complete variable domain (other parts from reference TRBV5-4 and TRBJ2-3): ETGVTQSPTHLIKTRGQQVTLRCSSQSGHNTVSWYQQALGQGPQFIFQYYREEENGRGNFPPRFSGLQFPNYSSELNVNALELDDSALYLCASSLAWRERADTQYFGPGTRLTVL.

The chain recombines TRBV6-1 with TRBJ2-7; the D is unclear. Between the trimmed V and J ends, which lost 0 bases and 3 bases, there was a span of 12 bases. There are 15 residues in the CDR3. CDR1 MNHNS and CDR2 SASEGT come from the germline V gene. In DNA form, the CDR3 reads TGTGCCAGCAGTGAAGCGGGCTCATGGAACTACGAGCAGTACTTC. Its protein is CASSEAGSWNYEQYF.

The rearrangement uses TRBV6-2 or TRBV6-3 and TRBJ2-1, with D perhaps matching TRBD1 (6 bases). The CDR3 consists of 15 residues. Germline-derived CDR1 and CDR2 are MNHEY and SVGEGT. Trimming left V 2 bases short and J 4 bases short, with 12 bases between. This CDR3 reads CASSYLDRNYNEQFF. Here the CDR3 DNA reads TGTGCCAGCAGTTACCTCGACAGGAATTACAATGAGCAGTTCTTC.

The rearrangement joins TRBV7-9 to TRBJ2-3; 9 positions match TRBD2. After removal of 4 bases from V and 2 bases from J, the junction contained 1 base not matched to a gene. The germline V gene encodes CDR1 SEHNR and CDR2 FQNEAQ (reference sequence). This CDR3 has 14 residues. The chain's CDR3 is CASSSSGNTDTQYF. The CDR3 region has the DNA TGTGCCAGCAGCTCTAGCGGGAACACAGATACGCAGTATTTT.

The chain carries TRBV5-1 and TRBJ1-3; 9 bases match TRBD1. V shed 2 bases, J shed 5 bases, and the junction held 5 bases outside the gene matches. Germline CDR1 reads SGHRS; CDR2 reads YFSETQ. CDR3 length: 15 residues. The CDR3 nucleotides are TGCGCCAGCAGCTTAACAGGGGGCCGTAGAAACACCATATATTTT. Its protein product is CASSLTGGRRNTIYF.

The V and J genes are TRBV9 and TRBJ1-3; 7 bases agree with TRBD1. Unmatched junction bases numbered 4, after V lost 0 bases and J lost 4 bases. The CDR3 runs 15 residues. The germline V gene encodes CDR1 SGDLS and CDR2 YYNGEE. The CDR3 nucleotides are TGTGCCAGCAGCGTAGTGGGGACAGAGGGAAACACCATATATTTT. Its translation: CASSVVGTEGNTIYF. Combining the CDR3 with reference TRBV9 and TRBJ1-3 gives the whole variable domain DSGVTQTPKHLITATGQRVTLRCSPRSGDLSVYWYQQSLDQGLQFLIQYYNGEERAKGNILERFSAQQFPDLHSELNLSSLELGDSALYFCASSVVGTEGNTIYFGEGSWLTVV.

J is TRBJ2-1 and V is TRBV11-2; 10 bases align to TRBD2. Trimming took 2 bases from V and 3 from J; bases not matched to a gene: 1. This CDR3 contains 15 residues. CDR1 is SGHAT and CDR2 is FQNNGV in the germline V gene. CDR3 nucleotide sequence: TGTGCCAGCAGCTTATCTAGCGGGGGCTACAATGAGCAGTTCTTC. Its translation is CASSLSSGGYNEQFF. Filled out from reference TRBV11-2 and TRBJ2-1, the complete variable domain reads EAGVAQSPRYKIIEKRQSVAFWCNPISGHATLYWYQQILGQGPKLLIQFQNNGVVDDSQLPKDRFSAERLKGVDSTLKIQPAKLEDSAVYLCASSLSSGGYNEQFFGPGTRLTVL.

This clone appeared a single time. The chain links TRBV4-2 to TRBJ2-1, with 9 nucleotides matching TRBD2. J gave up 6 bases and V 2 bases, and 11 bases lay outside the gene matches. Germline CDR1 and CDR2: LGHNA and YNFKEQ. This CDR3 comprises 17 residues. In nucleotides, the CDR3 is TGTGCCAGCAGCCAACAGAGGGCTAGCGGGGCTAGCAATGAGCAGTTCTTC. It is translated as CASSQQRASGASNEQFF.

This clone appeared a few times. V usage is TRBV5-6 and J usage is TRBJ2-7; a possible D gene is TRBD2 (5 bases). Trimming left V 4 bases short and J 2 bases short, with 16 bases between. Germline CDR1 and CDR2: SGHDT and YYEEEE. There are 15 residues in the CDR3. The CDR3 loop is CASSLVVGEPYEQYF. DNA for the CDR3: TGTGCCAGCAGCCTAGTCGTCGGGGAGCCCTACGAGCAGTACTTC.

The V call is TRBV7-8, the J call TRBJ2-3; 8 bases map to TRBD2. Germline assignment: CDR1 SGHVS and CDR2 FQNEAQ. Unmatched junction bases numbered 9, after V lost 0 bases and J lost 4 bases. This CDR3 has 17 amino acids. DNA of the CDR3: TGTGCCAGCAGCTTAGCGTTTGGAGCGGGAGTAGCAGATACGCAGTATTTT. This translates into CASSLAFGAGVADTQYF.

J is TRBJ1-5 and V is TRBV6-5; D ambiguous. With 5 bases removed from V and 7 bases from J, the gap between germline ends came to 18 bases. The CDR3 loop spans 15 amino acids. CDR1 is MNHEY and CDR2 is SVGAGI in the germline V gene. In DNA form, the CDR3 reads TGTGCCAGCAGTCCCAGCCCCGGGCCGGGGCAGCCCCAGCATTTT. Its translation is CASSPSPGPGQPQHF.